This T cell receptor (beta chain) was retrieved from a study of blood T cell repertoires in COVID-19. Turning to the study itself: COVID-19 samples, acute and convalescent, were from the United States, Italy and Spain. T cells, B-cell-depleted T cells, or PBMCs provided the cDNA or gDNA that served as material.

Looked up from germline, CDR1 is SEHNR and CDR2 is FQNEAQ (reference sequence). Trimming left V 6 bases short and J 4 bases short, with 19 bases between. This CDR3 contains 16 residues. In the original analysis: Reference gene primer amplification yielded estimated nucleated cell counts. Produced via immunoSEQ multiplex PCR; TCRdb's table is partial and in-frame only. V, J and clone size derive from that table, while D and trimming were established from the DNA sequence. The data contain 250,000 to 300,000 clones, almost 85% of them singletons. The V gene is TRBV7-9, the J gene TRBJ2-1; D possibly corresponds to TRBD2 (6 bases). This clonotype originated in a man aged 50 to 60 with active or convalescent COVID-19. Input material: peripheral blood. DNA for the CDR3: TGTGCCAGCAGGGCGCCGGGACTCAGACAATACAATGAGCAGTTCTTC. Its protein product is CASRAPGLRQYNEQFF.